These T cell receptor beta chains were read from a single sample in a study of Graves' ophthalmopathy and Graves' hyperthyroidism. TCRdb re-called the multiplex PCR reads with MiXCR, one entry per CDR3 protein. Found here are around 1,200,000 distinct CDR3 sequences, roughly two fifths of them singletons; the top ten hold 11%. The sequencing input was peripheral blood or thyroid tissue (not recorded which). The source is an adult man with Graves' hyperthyroidism. CDR3s include the opening cysteine and the closing phenylalanine or tryptophan.

CDR3 length	V gene	J gene	CDR3 protein
12	TRBV30	TRBJ2-7	CAWSSDTYEQYF
15	TRBV24-1	TRBJ2-7	CASSYMDGSSYEQYF
13	TRBV30	TRBJ1-5	CAWSRAPGQPQHF
16	TRBV27	TRBJ2-7	CASRTMTGTGSYEQYF
21	TRBV7-9	TRBJ2-6	CASSGGEWTSGPLSGANVLTF
13	TRBV6-5	TRBJ2-7	CASSKRGGHEQYF
18	TRBV25-1	TRBJ2-6	CAISETFGGSSGANVLTF
13	TRBV2	TRBJ2-2	CASSARNTGKLFF
14	TRBV19	TRBJ1-5	CASSPGQRYQPQHF
15	TRBV15	TRBJ1-1	CATSREPRIITEAFF
14	TRBV12-3/TRBV12-4	TRBJ1-1	CASSLRGTSSEAFF
14	TRBV29-1	TRBJ1-2	CSVEWPSGGLGYTF
12	TRBV7-6	TRBJ2-2	CASSFITGELFF
16	TRBV14	TRBJ2-7	CASSQDRWPSSYEQYF
15	TRBV7-3	TRBJ2-5	CASSRGHAMVETQYF
12	TRBV20-1	TRBJ1-1	CSAHSGGLEAFF
13	TRBV24-1	TRBJ2-7	CATSDSGIYEQYF
14	TRBV11-3	TRBJ1-1	CASSPWVRDTEAFF
13	TRBV6-5	TRBJ1-1	CASSYSTDTEAFF
13	TRBV29-1	-	CSVAGGLVDTQYF
13	TRBV28	TRBJ1-6	CASARETNSPLHF
13	TRBV15	TRBJ1-1	CATSEGWNTEAFF
15	TRBV14	TRBJ2-7	CASSQEPDRRYEQYF
12	TRBV7-2	TRBJ2-7	CASSLSSNEQYF
14	TRBV7-9	TRBJ2-7	CASSPRGSTYEQYF
16	TRBV25-1	TRBJ1-1	CASRDKTGALNTEAFF
14	TRBV3-1	TRBJ1-1	CASSFRQKGTEAFF
14	TRBV2	TRBJ1-6	CASSDTGGVSPLHF
14	TRBV4-3	TRBJ1-5	CASSLSRLNQPQHF
14	TRBV24-1	TRBJ2-7	CATSDFGDGSEQYF
14	TRBV28	TRBJ1-2	CASRSPDRDYGYTF
14	TRBV29-1	TRBJ1-2	CSVEAGQGFLGYTF
13	TRBV7-9	TRBJ2-7	CASSPPVGSQQYF
20	TRBV7-8	TRBJ1-2	CASSFRHRTDRLSERYGYTF
14	TRBV6-2/TRBV6-3	TRBJ1-5	CASSYSLTYQPQHF
13	TRBV6-2/TRBV6-3	TRBJ2-7	CASREGGGVEQYF
15	TRBV20-1	TRBJ1-5	CSARRSEASNQPQHF
14	TRBV29-1	TRBJ2-2	CSVRGQGSTGELFF
15	TRBV30	TRBJ2-2	CAWSGGGGYTGELFF
12	TRBV6-1	TRBJ1-1	CASTKTGVEAFF
15	TRBV2	TRBJ1-1	CASSTREGRNTEAFF
15	TRBV4-1	TRBJ2-7	CASSQGGAGSYEQYF
16	TRBV12-3/TRBV12-4	TRBJ2-5	CASSFSIAGQGETQYF
14	TRBV25-1	TRBJ1-5	CASSLWQGRQPQHF
14	TRBV29-1	TRBJ1-1	CSVLDLRTGRQAFF
16	TRBV29-1	TRBJ2-5	CSVEVEMTRYQETQYF